This record covers a single TCR beta chain. Antigen specificity is unknown. The PCR contained 60 Vbeta and 13 Jbeta primers. Clones were read by immunoSEQ multiplex PCR, and TCRdb kept only the in-frame ones, dropping some. Of 80,000 to 100,000 clones listed, around 68% were seen once; the top ten hold roughly 2.5%. This specimen belongs to a study of cytomegalovirus exposure and HLA in healthy donors. Study observations and caveats: With later analysis, a missense DCLRE1C variant became linked to TCR beta V- and J-gene trimming.

Germline CDR1 and CDR2: MNHEY and SVGAGI. CDR3 length equals 15 residues. The specimen was PBMCs. This rearrangement joins TRBV6-5 to TRBJ2-5, with 8 bases fitting TRBD1. The end of the DNA aligns better with TRBJ2-7, so the J call may be wrong. This sequence originates from a man aged 45-65 years in good health and CMV-seronegative. CDR3 nucleotides: TGTGCCAGCAGTCCCCGGACAGGGAAAGGTAGCGAGCAGTACTTC. Protein: CASSPRTGKGSEQYF.